This T cell receptor beta chain is from a study of blood T cell repertoires in COVID-19. In the study overall: Italy, Spain and the United States were the sources of the convalescent and acute COVID-19 samples.

Original data processing: How many nucleated cells were present was estimated from reference gene primer amplification. Using immunoSEQ multiplex PCR, the repertoire was profiled, and TCRdb retains in-frame clones only, with some absent. V and J calls and clone size are those listed in that table; D and trimming were worked out from the DNA. The sample carries over 30,000 clones, around nine tenths recorded once. This CDR3 contains 14 residues. The V and J ends lost 1 base and 0 bases respectively, with 6 bases between them. Germline CDR1 is SNHLY and CDR2 is FYNNEI. The material sequenced was peripheral blood. The chain uses TRBV2 and TRBJ1-1, with D possibly being TRBD1 (5 bases). The origin of this receptor is a man between 65 and 79 years old with acute or convalescent COVID-19. The CDR3 loop is CASSEGGMNTEAFF. For the CDR3, the DNA is TGTGCCAGCAGTGAAGGGGGCATGAACACTGAAGCTTTCTTT.